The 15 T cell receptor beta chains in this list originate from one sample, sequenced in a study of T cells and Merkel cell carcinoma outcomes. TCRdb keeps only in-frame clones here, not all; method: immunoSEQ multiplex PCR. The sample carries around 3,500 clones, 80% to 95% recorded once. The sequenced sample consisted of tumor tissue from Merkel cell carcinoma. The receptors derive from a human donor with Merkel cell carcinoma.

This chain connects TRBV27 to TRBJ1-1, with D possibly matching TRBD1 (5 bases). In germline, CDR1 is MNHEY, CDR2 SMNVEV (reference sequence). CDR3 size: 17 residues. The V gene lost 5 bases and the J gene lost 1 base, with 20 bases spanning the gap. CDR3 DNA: TGTGCCAGCAGTCCAAGGCGGGGGGGGAATCAGAACACTGAAGCTTTCTTT. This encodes CASSPRRGGNQNTEAFF.

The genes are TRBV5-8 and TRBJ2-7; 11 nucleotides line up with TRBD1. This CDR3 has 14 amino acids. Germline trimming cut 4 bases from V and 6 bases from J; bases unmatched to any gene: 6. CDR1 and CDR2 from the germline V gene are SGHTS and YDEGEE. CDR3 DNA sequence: TGTGCCAGCAGCGTCGGGACAGGGGGTATCGAGCAGTACTTC. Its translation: CASSVGTGGIEQYF.

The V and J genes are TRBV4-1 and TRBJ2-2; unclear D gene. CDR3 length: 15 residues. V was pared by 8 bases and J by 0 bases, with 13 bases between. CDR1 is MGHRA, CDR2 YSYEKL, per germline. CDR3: CASASRPSNTGELFF. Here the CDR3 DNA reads TGCGCCAGCGCAAGCAGACCCTCGAACACCGGGGAGCTGTTTTTT.

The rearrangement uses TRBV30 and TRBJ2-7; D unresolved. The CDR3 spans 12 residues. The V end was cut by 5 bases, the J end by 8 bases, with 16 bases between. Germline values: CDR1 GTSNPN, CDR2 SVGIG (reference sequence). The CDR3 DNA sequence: TGTGCCTGGGCCTTTAGGACGGAACAGCAGTACTTC. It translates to CAWAFRTEQQYF.

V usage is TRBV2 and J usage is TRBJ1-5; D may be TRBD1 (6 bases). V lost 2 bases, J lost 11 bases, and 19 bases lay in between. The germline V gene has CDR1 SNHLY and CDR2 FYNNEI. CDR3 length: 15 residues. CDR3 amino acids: CASSENPRLGQSQHF. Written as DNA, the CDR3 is TGTGCCAGCAGTGAAAATCCCCGGCTAGGACAGTCCCAGCATTTT.

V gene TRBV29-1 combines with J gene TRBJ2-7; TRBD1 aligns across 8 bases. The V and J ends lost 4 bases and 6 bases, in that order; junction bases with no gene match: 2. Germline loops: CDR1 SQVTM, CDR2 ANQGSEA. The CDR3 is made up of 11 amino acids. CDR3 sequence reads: CSVGTGPEQYF. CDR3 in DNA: TGCAGCGTTGGGACAGGGCCCGAGCAGTACTTC.

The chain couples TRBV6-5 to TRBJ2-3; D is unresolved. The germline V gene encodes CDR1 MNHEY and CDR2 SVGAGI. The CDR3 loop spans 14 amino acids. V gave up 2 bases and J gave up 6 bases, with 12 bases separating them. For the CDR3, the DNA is TGTGCCAGCAGTTACCGACTCCTCGAGGATACGCAGTATTTT. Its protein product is CASSYRLLEDTQYF.

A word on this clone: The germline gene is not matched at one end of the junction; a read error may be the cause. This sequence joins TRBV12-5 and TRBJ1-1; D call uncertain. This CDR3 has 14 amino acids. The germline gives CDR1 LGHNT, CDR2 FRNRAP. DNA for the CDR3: TGTACTAGTGGCCCGGGAGCCTCGAACACTGAAGCTTTCTTT. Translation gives CTSGPGASNTEAFF.

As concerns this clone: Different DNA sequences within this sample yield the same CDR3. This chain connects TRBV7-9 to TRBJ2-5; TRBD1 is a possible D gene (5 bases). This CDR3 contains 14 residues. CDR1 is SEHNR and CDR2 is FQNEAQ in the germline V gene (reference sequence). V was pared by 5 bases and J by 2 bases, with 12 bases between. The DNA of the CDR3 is TGTGCCAGCAGCCGAGCAGGGCAGCAAGAGACCCAGTACTTC. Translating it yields CASSRAGQQETQYF.

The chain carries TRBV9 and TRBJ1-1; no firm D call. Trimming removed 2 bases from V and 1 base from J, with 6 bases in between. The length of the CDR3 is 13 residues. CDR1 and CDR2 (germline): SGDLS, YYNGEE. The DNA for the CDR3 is TGTGCCAGCAGCGTCCAGAAGAACACTGAAGCTTTCTTT. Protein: CASSVQKNTEAFF.

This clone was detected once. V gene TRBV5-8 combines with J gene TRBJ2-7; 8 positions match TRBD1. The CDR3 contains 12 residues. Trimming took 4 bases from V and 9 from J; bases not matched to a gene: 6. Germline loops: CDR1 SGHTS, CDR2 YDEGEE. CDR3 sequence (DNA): TGTGCCAGCAGCGCAGACAGGGGCCGGCAGTACTTC. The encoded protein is CASSADRGRQYF.

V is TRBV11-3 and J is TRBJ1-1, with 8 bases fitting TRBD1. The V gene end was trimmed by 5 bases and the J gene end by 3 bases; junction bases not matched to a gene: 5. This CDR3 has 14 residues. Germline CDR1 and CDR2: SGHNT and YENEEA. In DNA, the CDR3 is TGTGCCAGCAGCCCCGGACAGGGTCACACTGAAGCTTTCTTT. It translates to CASSPGQGHTEAFF.

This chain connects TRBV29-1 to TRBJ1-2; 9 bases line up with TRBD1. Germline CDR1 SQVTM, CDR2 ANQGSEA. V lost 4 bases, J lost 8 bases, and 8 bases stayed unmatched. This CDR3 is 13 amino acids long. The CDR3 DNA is TGCAGCGTTGTAGGACAGGGGTCGCGAGGCTACACCTTC. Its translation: CSVVGQGSRGYTF.

The CDR3 DNA reads TGTGCCAGTAGTGCCGACAGGGGCGCAGAGACCCAGTACTTC. Residues: CASSADRGAETQYF. This chain links TRBV19 with TRBJ2-5; TRBD1 matches at 8 bases. With 5 bases clipped from V and 4 bases from J, the junction kept 6 bases outside the gene matches. Germline CDR1 reads LNHDA; CDR2 reads SQIVND (reference sequence). The length of the CDR3 is 14 residues.

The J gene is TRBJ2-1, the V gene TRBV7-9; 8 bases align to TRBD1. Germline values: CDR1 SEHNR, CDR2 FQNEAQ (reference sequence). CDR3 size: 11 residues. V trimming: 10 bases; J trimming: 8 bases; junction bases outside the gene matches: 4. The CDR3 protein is CATDRADEQFF. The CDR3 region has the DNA TGTGCCACGGACAGGGCCGATGAGCAGTTCTTC.